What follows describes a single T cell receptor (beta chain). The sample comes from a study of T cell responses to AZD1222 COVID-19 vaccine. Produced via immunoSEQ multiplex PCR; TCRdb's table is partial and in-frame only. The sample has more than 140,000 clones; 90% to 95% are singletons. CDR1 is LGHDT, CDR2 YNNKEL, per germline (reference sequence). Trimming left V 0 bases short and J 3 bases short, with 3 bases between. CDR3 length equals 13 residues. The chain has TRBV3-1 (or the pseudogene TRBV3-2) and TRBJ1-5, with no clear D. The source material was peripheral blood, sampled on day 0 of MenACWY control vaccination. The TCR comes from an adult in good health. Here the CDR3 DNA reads TGTGCCAGCAGCCAAGAGAACAATCAGCCCCAGCATTTT. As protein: CASSQENNQPQHF.